Below are 16 T cell receptor beta chains sequenced from a single sample in a study of post-analysis software for immune sequencing data. Study-wide results and limits: Four or five TRBV segments, including TRBV5-6, TRBV5-1 and TRBV20-1, were more frequent in patients than controls.

Incorporated into the TCR beta cDNA libraries were unique molecular identifiers, which served to reduce PCR and sequencing biases. TCRdb called the PCR reads again in MiXCR, with one record for every CDR3 protein. The data contain under 650,000 distinct CDR3 sequences, around 44% of them singletons. These TCRs are of unknown antigen specificity. The sequenced material came from blood. These receptor sequences come from a girl between 10 and 17 years old with multiple sclerosis.

This clonotype was detected only a few times. The CDR3 bases are TGCAGTGCTAGATCCCTAGCGGGGGGCTGGAATGAGCAGTTCTTC. As protein: CSARSLAGGWNEQFF. The rearrangement joins TRBV20-1 to TRBJ2-1; 11 positions match TRBD2. The germline V gene encodes CDR1 DFQATT and CDR2 SNEGSKA (reference sequence). The CDR3 extends over 15 amino acids. The junction had 7 bases not matched to a gene; V was cut back by 2 bases and J by 7 bases.

This clonotype was seen only a few times. This chain uses TRBV5-6 with TRBJ1-2, with D maybe TRBD1 (5 bases). CDR1 is SGHDT, CDR2 YYEEEE, per germline. V was pared by 2 bases and J by 7 bases, with 15 bases between. The CDR3 is made up of 14 amino acids. This CDR3 is CASSFQGAPFGYTF. CDR3 coding DNA: TGTGCCAGCAGCTTCCAGGGAGCACCTTTTGGCTACACCTTC.

The rearrangement uses TRBV7-9 and TRBJ1-2, with a possible D match to TRBD1 (5 bases). CDR3 length equals 14 residues. Per germline, CDR1 SEHNR and CDR2 FQNEAQ (reference sequence). The V gene lost 3 bases and the J gene lost 8 bases, with 16 bases spanning the gap. CDR3 in amino acids: CASSFDSWRGGYTF. CDR3 nucleotide sequence: TGTGCCAGCAGCTTCGACAGTTGGAGAGGCGGCTACACCTTC.

The gene calls are TRBV20-1 and TRBJ1-5; D gene uncertain. CDR1 is DFQATT and CDR2 is SNEGSKA in the germline V gene (reference sequence). Between the trimmed V and J ends, which lost 2 bases and 2 bases, there was a span of 10 bases. The CDR3 runs 14 residues. For the CDR3, the DNA is TGCAGTGCTAGACTACCTACGGGCAATCAGCCCCAGCATTTT. It codes for CSARLPTGNQPQHF.

The V call is TRBV3-1, the J call TRBJ1-5; no clear D gene. The CDR3 totals 14 residues. Trimming took 5 bases from V and 3 from J, leaving 11 bases between them. Germline CDR1 and CDR2: LGHDT and YNNKEL (reference sequence). The CDR3 loop is CASSKAHTNQPQHF. The DNA for the CDR3 is TGTGCCAGCAGCAAAGCTCACACCAATCAGCCCCAGCATTTT.

This clonotype was picked up a small number of times. CDR3 loop: CASSLLLAGDGQETQYF. CDR3 bases: TGTGCCAGCAGCTTACTACTAGCGGGAGATGGGCAAGAGACCCAGTACTTC. The chain recombines TRBV7-9 with TRBJ2-5; 11 positions agree with TRBD2. The CDR3 runs to 17 residues. V was pared by 2 bases and J by 2 bases, with 7 bases of the junction left unmatched. Germline V gene data show CDR1 as SEHNR and CDR2 as FQNEAQ (reference sequence).

The rearrangement joins TRBV7-9 to TRBJ2-1; the match to TRBD1 covers 9 bases. The CDR3 is 16 residues long. The V gene's germline CDR1 is SEHNR and CDR2 FQNEAQ (reference sequence). Losses at the gene ends were 3 bases for V and 2 bases for J; bases not matched to a gene: 5. CDR3 DNA sequence: TGTGCCAGCAGCTTCATTACAGGGGGCCCCTACAATGAGCAGTTCTTC. This encodes CASSFITGGPYNEQFF.

This clonotype was seen only a few times. The V and J genes are TRBV7-8 and TRBJ2-2; TRBD2 matches 10 bases. With V trimmed by 2 bases and J by 0 bases, 9 bases remained unmatched. The germline gives CDR1 SGHVS, CDR2 FQNEAQ. This CDR3 has 19 residues. Written as DNA, the CDR3 is TGTGCCAGCAGCTTAAAGATTAGCGGGAGGTTCGCGAACACCGGGGAGCTGTTTTTT. This sequence encodes CASSLKISGRFANTGELFF.

The chain has TRBV5-1 and TRBJ1-5; 7 bases line up with TRBD1. The CDR3 has 18 amino acids. V lost 0 bases to trimming and J lost 0 bases; unmatched junction nucleotides: 9. Per germline, CDR1 SGHRS and CDR2 YFSETQ. The CDR3 loop is CASSLAAGQTYSNQPQHF. The CDR3 nucleotides are TGCGCCAGCAGCTTGGCCGCGGGACAGACCTATAGCAATCAGCCCCAGCATTTT. The full variable domain, rest sourced from reference TRBV5-1 and TRBJ1-5, is KAGVTQTPRYLIKTRGQQVTLSCSPISGHRSVSWYQQTPGQGLQFLFEYFSETQRNKGNFPGRFSGRQFSNSRSEMNVSTLELGDSALYLCASSLAAGQTYSNQPQHFGDGTRLSIL.

The chain carries TRBV20-1 and TRBJ2-7, with TRBD1 as a possible D gene (6 bases). The germline V and J ends were trimmed by 3 bases and 3 bases, with 12 bases remaining between them. This CDR3 is built from 13 residues. In germline, CDR1 is DFQATT, CDR2 SNEGSKA (reference sequence). The CDR3 DNA follows: TGCAGTGCTAGCCCCCAGGGGTACTACGAGCAGTACTTC. As protein: CSASPQGYYEQYF.

This clonotype occurred a few times. As DNA, the CDR3 is TGCAGTGCTAGAGATTCGCTAGCGGGAAACGAGCAGTACTTC. As protein: CSARDSLAGNEQYF. The chain uses TRBV20-1 and TRBJ2-5, with TRBD2 matching 9 bases. The end of the DNA is better explained by TRBJ2-7, so the J call may be wrong. The CDR3 has 14 amino acids. Looked up from germline, CDR1 is DFQATT and CDR2 is SNEGSKA (reference sequence).

This clonotype was observed a handful of times. The V call is TRBV29-1, the J call TRBJ2-7; 9 positions match TRBD1. This CDR3 region has 14 residues. CDR1 and CDR2 from the germline V gene are SQVTM and ANQGSEA. The trim removed 2 bases at V and 7 bases at J, leaving 9 bases unmatched. CDR3 protein: CSVEPGTGQEEQYF. The CDR3 DNA reads TGCAGCGTTGAACCCGGGACAGGGCAAGAAGAGCAGTACTTC.

On this clonotype: A read error may account for a junction end that differs from germline. V and J are TRBV5-5 and TRBJ1-2, with D maybe TRBD1 (6 bases). This CDR3 is 14 amino acids long. Per the germline V gene, CDR1 is SGHKS and CDR2 is YYEKEE (reference sequence). The CDR3, as DNA: TGTACCAGCAGCCTAAGGGGGGAAGTCAATGGCTACACCTTC. It translates to CTSSLRGEVNGYTF.

This clonotype came up a few times. The chain is built from TRBV5-1 and TRBJ2-1, with D hard to call. From germline, CDR1 is SGHRS and CDR2 YFSETQ. This CDR3 is built from 14 residues. V dropped 2 bases and J dropped 1 base, with 7 bases sitting between them. The CDR3 DNA reads TGCGCCAGCAGCTTAGAGATTTCCTACAATGAGCAGTTCTTC. Encoded protein: CASSLEISYNEQFF.

The CDR3: CALGDRGLQETQYF. CDR3 coding DNA: TGTGCCCTAGGGGACAGGGGGCTTCAAGAGACCCAGTACTTC. V usage is TRBV7-8 and J usage is TRBJ2-5, with 12 positions matching TRBD1. The ends lost 11 bases at V and 2 bases at J; junction bases unmatched: 6. This CDR3 contains 14 residues. CDR1 and CDR2 from the germline V gene are SGHVS and FQNEAQ.

This clonotype appeared a few times. V usage is TRBV20-1 and J usage is TRBJ2-3, with a weak D call TRBD2 (6 bases). Trimming removed 0 bases at V and 2 bases at J, with 18 bases between. The germline CDR1 and CDR2 sequences are DFQATT and SNEGSKA (reference sequence). The CDR3 totals 17 residues. CDR3 sequence reads: CSAREGGITRSTDTQYF. Here the CDR3 DNA reads TGCAGTGCTAGAGAAGGCGGGATAACGAGGTCCACAGATACGCAGTATTTT.